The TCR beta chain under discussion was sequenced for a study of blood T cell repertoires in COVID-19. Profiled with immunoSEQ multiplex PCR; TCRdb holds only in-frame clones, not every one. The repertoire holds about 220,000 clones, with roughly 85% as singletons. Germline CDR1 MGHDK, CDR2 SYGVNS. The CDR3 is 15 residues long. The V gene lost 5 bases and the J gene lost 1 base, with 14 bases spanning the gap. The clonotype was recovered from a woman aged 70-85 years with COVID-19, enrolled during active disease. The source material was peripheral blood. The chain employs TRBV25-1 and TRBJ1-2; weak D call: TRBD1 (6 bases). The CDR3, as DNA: TGTGCCAGCAGTCCGCAGGACAGAGTTAACTATGGCTACACCTTC. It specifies CASSPQDRVNYGYTF.